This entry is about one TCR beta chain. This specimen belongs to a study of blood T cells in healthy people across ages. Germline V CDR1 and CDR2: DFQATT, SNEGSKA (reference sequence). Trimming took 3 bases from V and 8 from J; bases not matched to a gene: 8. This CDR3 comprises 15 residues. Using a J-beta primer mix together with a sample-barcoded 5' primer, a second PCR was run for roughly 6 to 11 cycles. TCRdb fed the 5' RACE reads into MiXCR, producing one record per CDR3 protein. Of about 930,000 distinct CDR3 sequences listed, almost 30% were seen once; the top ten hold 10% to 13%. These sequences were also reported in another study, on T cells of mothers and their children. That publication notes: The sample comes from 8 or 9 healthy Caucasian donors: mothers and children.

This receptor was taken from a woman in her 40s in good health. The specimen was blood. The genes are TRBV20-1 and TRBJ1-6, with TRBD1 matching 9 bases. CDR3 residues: CSASDTGGSYSPLHF. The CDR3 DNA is TGCAGTGCTAGTGATACAGGGGGCAGTTATTCACCCCTCCACTTT.